This is a list of T cell receptor beta chains from one sample in a study of cytomegalovirus exposure and HLA in healthy donors. Produced via immunoSEQ multiplex PCR; TCRdb's table is partial and in-frame only. The sample has about 83,000 clones; about 77% are singletons. Sequencing was done on a sample of PBMCs. The receptors were gathered from a man aged 60-69 years in good health and CMV-seronegative. CDR3s include the opening cysteine and the closing phenylalanine or tryptophan. D genes are given only for firm matches. Part of the rows lack a size; the others show once, few, many or a class for expanded clones.

V	size	D	J	CDR3	DNA
TRBV10-3	-	-	TRBJ2-3	CAISESRLGAYF	TGTGCCATCAGTGAGTCAAGGTTAGGGGCGTATTTT
TRBV30	-	TRBD2	TRBJ2-5	CAWSVSFGPPGGETQYF	TGTGCCTGGAGTGTATCTTTCGGGCCGCCCGGGGGGGAGACCCAGTACTTC
TRBV6-5	-	-	TRBJ1-1	CASSQLAGGGTEAFF	TGTGCCAGCAGTCAACTCGCGGGGGGCGGGACTGAAGCTTTCTTT
TRBV11-2	-	-	TRBJ1-3	CASSLARGSSGNTIYF	TGTGCCAGCAGCTTAGCTCGGGGTTCCTCTGGAAACACCATATATTTT
TRBV4-1	few	TRBD1	TRBJ1-4	CASSPPFGTDHEKLFF	TGCGCCAGCAGCCCACCATTTGGGACAGATCACGAAAAACTGTTTTTT
TRBV7-9	-	-	TRBJ2-5	CASRGSSVQETQYF	TGTGCCAGCCGTGGTTCCTCGGTCCAAGAGACCCAGTACTTC
TRBV19	-	TRBD2	TRBJ2-7	CASSRSGGAMYEQYF	TGTGCCAGTAGTCGTAGCGGGGGGGCCATGTACGAGCAGTACTTC
TRBV4-1	few	TRBD1	TRBJ1-6	CASSPGQVNSPLHF	TGCGCCAGCAGCCCCGGACAGGTGAATTCACCCCTCCACTTT
TRBV4-1	-	TRBD1	TRBJ1-1	CASSQQGAGNTEAFF	TGCGCCAGCAGCCAGCAGGGGGCGGGAAACACTGAAGCTTTCTTT
TRBV5-1	-	-	TRBJ2-5	CASSLGEKQETQYF	TGCGCCAGCAGCTTAGGGGAAAAACAAGAGACCCAGTACTTC
TRBV7-9	-	-	TRBJ2-3	CASSNQGFTDTQYF	TGTGCCAGCAGCAATCAGGGATTCACAGATACGCAGTATTTT
TRBV27	-	TRBD1	TRBJ2-7	CASSLQGVTYEQYF	TGTGCCAGCAGTTTGCAGGGGGTCACCTACGAGCAGTACTTC
TRBV21-1	-	-	TRBJ2-1	CASSKGGRGTYNEQFF	TGTGCCAGCAGCAAAGGGGGCAGGGGAACCTACAATGAGCAGTTCTTC
TRBV6-5	once	TRBD2	TRBJ2-5	CASSYFAGGRETQYF	TGTGCCAGCAGTTACTTCGCGGGGGGGCGAGAGACCCAGTACTTC
TRBV5-1	once	-	TRBJ2-5	CASSSQVGAETQYF	TGCGCCAGCAGCTCGCAGGTAGGGGCCGAGACCCAGTACTTC
TRBV7-8	-	TRBD1	TRBJ2-7	CASSWTGADYEQYF	TGTGCCAGCAGCTGGACAGGGGCGGACTACGAGCAGTACTTC
TRBV9	few	TRBD1	TRBJ1-2	CASSATLQGNYGYTF	TGTGCCAGCAGCGCGACCCTACAGGGGAACTATGGCTACACCTTC
TRBV9	-	TRBD2	TRBJ2-2	CASSVEGGGNTGELFF	TGTGCCAGCAGCGTAGAAGGCGGGGGAAACACCGGGGAGCTGTTTTTT
TRBV2	-	TRBD2	TRBJ2-3	CASSEAPPGGNLDTQYF	TGTGCCAGCAGTGAAGCGCCGCCGGGGGGGAATCTAGATACGCAGTATTTT
TRBV5-1	-	TRBD2	TRBJ2-7	CASSPGPGLAGDDEQYF	TGCGCCAGCAGCCCTGGCCCCGGACTAGCGGGGGATGATGAGCAGTACTTC
TRBV5-1	-	-	TRBJ2-7	CASSLYETGSEQYF	TGCGCCAGCAGCCTATATGAAACAGGGTCCGAGCAGTACTTC
TRBV5-1	-	-	TRBJ2-3	CASSSLGGSPDTQYF	TGCGCCAGCAGCTCCCTGGGGGGATCCCCAGATACGCAGTATTTT
TRBV27	-	TRBD2	TRBJ2-3	CASSFLLAGADTQYF	TGTGCCAGCAGTTTTCTGCTAGCGGGGGCAGATACGCAGTATTTT
TRBV19	few	-	TRBJ1-6	CASSMGRGDNSPLHF	TGTGCCAGTAGTATGGGCCGGGGGGATAATTCACCCCTCCACTTT
TRBV5-1	-	TRBD1	TRBJ1-2	CASSMDRGQGGYTF	TGCGCCAGCAGCATGGACAGGGGGCAGGGTGGCTACACCTTC
TRBV29-1	-	-	TRBJ1-2	CSVEVRVTYGYTF	TGCAGCGTTGAAGTTCGGGTAACTTATGGCTACACCTTC
TRBV6-1	few	-	TRBJ1-1	CASTPGPYTEAFF	TGTGCCAGCACCCCCGGTCCCTACACTGAAGCTTTCTTT
TRBV25-1	-	-	TRBJ2-3	CASSEYRPQGTDTQYF	TGTGCCAGCAGTGAATACCGCCCGCAGGGCACAGATACGCAGTATTTT
TRBV29-1	-	TRBD1	TRBJ1-2	CSVEWDRGWGYTF	TGCAGCGTTGAATGGGACAGGGGATGGGGCTACACCTTC
TRBV9	-	TRBD1	TRBJ2-1	CASSVGGDSEVGFYNEQFF	TGTGCCAGCAGCGTAGGAGGGGACAGCGAGGTGGGGTTTTACAATGAGCAGTTCTTC